Below are 3 T cell receptor beta chains sequenced from a single sample in a study of Tregs in tolerant kidney transplant recipients. Sequenced by immunoSEQ multiplex PCR; TCRdb stores in-frame clones only, minus some. The sample includes under 90,000 clones, roughly 91% of them seen just once. The nonmyeloablative bone marrow transplants came from related graft donors, with transient mixed chimerism. The sample consisted of CD4+ T cells from blood (PBMCs), taken 24 months after the transplant. The receptors originated from a human patient who received a combined kidney and bone marrow transplant. The graft donor may be the source of some T cells.

J is TRBJ1-5 and V is TRBV4-2; TRBD1 agrees at 9 bases. Germline CDR1 reads LGHNA; CDR2 reads YNFKEQ. This CDR3 region has 15 residues. The V and J ends lost 3 bases and 6 bases, in that order; junction bases with no gene match: 6. The CDR3 reads CASSQATGGGQPQHF. The CDR3 nucleotides are TGTGCCAGCAGCCAGGCGACAGGGGGAGGTCAGCCCCAGCATTTT.

The rearrangement uses TRBV5-1 and TRBJ2-1; 9 bases are shared with TRBD2. V dropped 4 bases and J dropped 4; count of bases not matched to a gene: 6. This CDR3 has 15 residues. In germline, CDR1 is SGHRS, CDR2 YFSETQ. The CDR3 DNA is TGCGCCAGCAGCATTAGCGGGGGAGGTTACAATGAGCAGTTCTTC. It is translated as CASSISGGGYNEQFF.

The rearrangement uses TRBV6-5 and TRBJ2-1; 8 bases align to TRBD2. Trimming cost V 5 bases and J 6 bases; bases outside gene matches: 9. The CDR3 totals 15 residues. The V gene's germline CDR1 is MNHEY and CDR2 SVGAGI. Written as DNA, the CDR3 is TGTGCCAGCAGTAGCTTGCGGGGGGCTTTCAATGAGCAGTTCTTC. This encodes CASSSLRGAFNEQFF.